This T cell receptor beta chain appears in the sequencing data of a study of T cell responses to AZD1222 COVID-19 vaccine. Study results and limitations: No repertoire was sampled before or during the peak T cell response, only after it. In the spike-specific TCR repertoire, nearly half reportedly target unmutated variant regions. Compared with day 0, the breadth and depth of the Spike-specific TCR repertoire rose significantly after two doses of AZD1222.

On this clone: Its antigen is still unknown.

TCRdb keeps only in-frame clones here, not all; method: immunoSEQ multiplex PCR. The data hold 200,000 or so clones, with 88% observed a single time. With 5 bases removed from V and 0 bases from J, the gap between germline ends came to 17 bases. The CDR3 length is 17 residues. Germline CDR1 and CDR2: MNHNY and SVGAGI (reference sequence). Sequencing used peripheral blood, obtained on day 0 of AZD1222 vaccination. V gene TRBV6-6 combines with J gene TRBJ2-1, with D maybe TRBD2 (6 bases). The sequence came from an adult in good health. CDR3 DNA: TGTGCCAGCAGTCCCCGGGGCCGCGGGATCTCCTACAATGAGCAGTTCTTC. It specifies CASSPRGRGISYNEQFF.